A single sample is the source of the 9 T cell receptor beta chains below, sequenced in a study of T cell clones after liver transplantation (dated by TCRdb to the late 2010s). Library method: the immunoSEQ multiplex PCR assay. Sourced from immuneACCESS, this table was stored by TCRdb with only in-frame sequences that have V and J called. A share of the clones is absent; for the studies checked, an unresolved V gene accounts for under half, and the remainder has no known explanation. Recorded for this sample are more than 95,000 clones; 82% of them occurred a single time. The ten biggest clones cover over 0.75% of the sample. The time point label, read with the paper, signifies: pre-transplant. The sample here was CD4+ T cells from blood, taken before liver transplant. The receptors were sampled from a human donor who received a liver transplant.

The V call is TRBV27, the J call TRBJ2-7; 13 bases agree with TRBD2. The CDR3 extends over 14 amino acids. Germline V lookup: CDR1 MNHEY, CDR2 SMNVEV (reference sequence). Trimming at V came to 4 bases and at J to 12 bases, leaving 9 bases not matched to a gene. CDR3 protein: CASSSRLAGGMLYF. In DNA form, the CDR3 reads TGTGCCAGCAGTTCCCGACTAGCGGGGGGTATGCTGTACTTC.

V usage is TRBV5-1 and J usage is TRBJ2-2; 11 bases line up with TRBD1. Germline V CDR1 and CDR2: SGHRS, YFSETQ. Losses at the gene ends were 0 bases for V and 3 bases for J; bases not matched to a gene: 4. The CDR3 consists of 17 residues. In nucleotides, the CDR3 is TGCGCCAGCAGCTTGGCGGGGACAGGGGGACACACCGGGGAGCTGTTTTTT. This sequence encodes CASSLAGTGGHTGELFF. Full variable domain (rest looked up from reference TRBV5-1 and TRBJ2-2): KAGVTQTPRYLIKTRGQQVTLSCSPISGHRSVSWYQQTPGQGLQFLFEYFSETQRNKGNFPGRFSGRQFSNSRSEMNVSTLELGDSALYLCASSLAGTGGHTGELFFGEGSRLTVL.

V gene TRBV5-4 combines with J gene TRBJ2-1; D is ambiguous. The CDR3 has 15 amino acids. Germline CDR1 is SGHNT and CDR2 is YYREEE (reference sequence). Between the trimmed V and J ends, which lost 3 bases and 1 base, there was a span of 11 bases. The CDR3 nucleotides read TGTGCCAGCAGCTCGAAAACAGTATCCTACAATGAGCAGTTCTTC. It is translated as CASSSKTVSYNEQFF.

In this sample, this clone turned up once. The chain links TRBV2 to TRBJ2-1; D ambiguous. CDR1 is SNHLY, CDR2 FYNNEI, per germline. The V end was cut by 1 base, the J end by 4 bases, with 11 bases between. The CDR3 has 15 residues. CDR3 sequence (DNA): TGTGCCAGCAGTGAAGGGGTAGGTTCTTACAATGAGCAGTTCTTC. This gives the protein CASSEGVGSYNEQFF.

In regard to this clone: Other DNA sequences in this specimen translate into the identical CDR3. V is TRBV20-1 and J is TRBJ1-1; D uncertain. V was clipped by 4 bases and J by 1 base, with 4 bases between them. There are 11 residues in the CDR3. CDR1 is DFQATT and CDR2 is SNEGSKA in the germline V gene (reference sequence). CDR3 sequence: CSATKNTEAFF. CDR3 DNA sequence: TGCAGTGCTACAAAGAACACTGAAGCTTTCTTT.

The rearrangement joins TRBV19 to TRBJ2-2; 9 bases fit TRBD1. CDR3 length: 17 residues. J lost 6 bases, V lost 1 base, and 9 bases had no gene match. In germline, CDR1 is LNHDA, CDR2 SQIVND (reference sequence). Written as DNA, the CDR3 is TGTGCCAGTAGTATAGCCTGGACAGGGGATTCGGCCGGGGAGCTGTTTTTT. It specifies CASSIAWTGDSAGELFF. The full variable domain, rest sourced from reference TRBV19 and TRBJ2-2, is DGGITQSPKYLFRKEGQNVTLSCEQNLNHDAMYWYRQDPGQGLRLIYYSQIVNDFQKGDIAEGYSVSREKKESFPLTVTSAQKNPTAFYLCASSIAWTGDSAGELFFGEGSRLTVL.

The chain uses TRBV19 and TRBJ2-2; 7 nucleotides agree with TRBD1. Germline-derived CDR1 and CDR2 are LNHDA and SQIVND (reference sequence). V gave up 5 bases and J gave up 0 bases; unmatched junction bases: 3. The CDR3 sequence is 15 residues long. CDR3 protein: CASSWDSSNTGELFF. CDR3 DNA: TGTGCCAGTAGTTGGGACAGCTCGAACACCGGGGAGCTGTTTTTT.

The rearrangement links TRBV7-2 to TRBJ2-1; 10 nucleotides line up with TRBD2. Germline assignment: CDR1 SGHTA and CDR2 FQGNSA. J gave up 9 bases and V 0 bases, and 11 bases lay outside the gene matches. The CDR3 runs to 17 residues. CDR3 nucleotide sequence: TGTGCCAGCAGCTTAGCGCGGGATAGCGGGAGGAGGGGTGAGCAGTTCTTC. The encoded protein is CASSLARDSGRRGEQFF.

The chain couples TRBV5-1 to TRBJ2-5, with D tentatively TRBD2 (6 bases). Trimming cost V 4 bases and J 3 bases, with 10 bases left between them. The germline gives CDR1 SGHRS, CDR2 YFSETQ. The CDR3 covers 13 residues. This chain's CDR3 is CASSLTGEETQYF. The CDR3 DNA reads as TGCGCCAGCAGCCTAACGGGAGAAGAGACCCAGTACTTC.